The rows below give T cell receptor beta chains drawn from one sample of a study of blood T cell repertoires in COVID-19. Clones were read by immunoSEQ multiplex PCR, and TCRdb kept only the in-frame ones, dropping some. The table lists hundreds of thousands of clones, 88% of them singletons. What was sequenced was PBMCs or T cells enriched from blood (not recorded which). Receptors were obtained from a woman aged 55-70 years in a cohort exposed to, infected with or recovered from COVID-19 (not recorded which). CDR3s include the opening cysteine and the closing phenylalanine or tryptophan. The D gene is left open where the match is weak. The listing skips clone size in some rows; elsewhere it reads once, few, many or a size class.

D gene	CDR3 length	clone size	V gene	J gene	CDR3 protein	CDR3 DNA
.	11	few	TRBV20-1	TRBJ1-1	CSARGEGVVFF	TGCAGTGCTAGAGGAGAGGGGGTTGTTTTCTTT
.	18	few	TRBV7-6	TRBJ2-1	CASSRRMGAPLTNNEQFF	TGTGCCAGCAGCCGTCGCATGGGGGCCCCCCTGACCAACAATGAGCAGTTCTTC
TRBD1	16	.	TRBV11-2	TRBJ1-1	CASSPPGGGLVTEAFF	TGTGCCAGCAGCCCGCCGGGAGGGGGCCTGGTCACTGAAGCTTTCTTT
.	13	.	TRBV7-2	TRBJ1-1	CASSVNRATEAFF	TGTGCCAGCAGCGTGAACAGAGCCACTGAAGCTTTCTTT
.	16	.	TRBV7-2	TRBJ2-2	CASSFDHRARTGELFF	TGTGCCAGCAGCTTTGATCACAGGGCGAGGACCGGGGAGCTGTTTTTT
TRBD1	15	.	TRBV27	TRBJ1-1	CASRDRFPMNTEAFF	TGTGCCAGCAGGGACAGGTTCCCCATGAACACTGAAGCTTTCTTT
TRBD1	13	.	TRBV5-1	TRBJ2-5	CASSPGTGGVKYF	TGCGCCAGCAGCCCAGGGACAGGGGGCGTTAAGTACTTC
.	16	.	TRBV9	TRBJ2-7	CASSVEGASATYEQYF	TGTGCCAGCAGCGTAGAGGGCGCTAGCGCAACCTACGAGCAGTACTTC
TRBD2	15	.	TRBV28	TRBJ2-1	CASSLPRELGNEQFF	TGTGCCAGCAGTTTGCCGCGGGAGCTCGGCAATGAGCAGTTCTTC
.	12	once	TRBV29-1	TRBJ1-2	CSVEEGARGYTF	TGCAGCGTTGAAGAGGGGGCGCGCGGCTACACCTTC
TRBD1	17	.	TRBV11-3	TRBJ2-7	CASSLVGFRQGFYEQYF	TGTGCCAGCAGCTTAGTAGGATTCCGACAGGGGTTCTACGAGCAGTACTTC
.	17	.	TRBV5-1	TRBJ1-2	CASSLHVLTGPGYGYTF	TGCGCCAGCAGCTTGCACGTACTGACAGGTCCGGGCTATGGCTACACCTTC
.	16	.	TRBV5-4	TRBJ1-1	CASTANSGAAGTEAFF	TGTGCCAGCACCGCTAATTCCGGGGCAGCGGGTACTGAAGCTTTCTTT
TRBD1	17	.	TRBV4-2	TRBJ1-2	CASSQDRGQWYDKGYTF	TGTGCCAGCAGCCAAGATCGGGGACAGTGGTATGATAAGGGCTACACCTTC
TRBD1	13	.	TRBV29-1	TRBJ1-4	CSVELTGQEKLFF	TGCAGCGTTGAACTGACAGGGCAAGAAAAACTGTTTTTT
.	13	.	TRBV5-1	TRBJ1-1	CASSLVPNTEAFF	TGCGCCAGCTCCCTCGTTCCGAACACTGAAGCTTTCTTT
TRBD2	16	.	TRBV11-2	TRBJ2-3	CASSLGTGGRPDTQYF	TGTGCCAGCAGCTTAGGGACGGGAGGACGCCCAGATACGCAGTATTTT
.	15	.	TRBV7-3	TRBJ2-3	CASSIGERWTDTQYF	TGTGCCAGCAGCATCGGAGAGAGGTGGACAGATACGCAGTATTTT
.	11	.	TRBV20-1	TRBJ1-1	CSARLRGEAFF	TGCAGTGCGCGACTACGGGGTGAAGCTTTCTTT
TRBD2	15	few	TRBV2	TRBJ2-7	CASGTSGRPSYEQYF	TGTGCCAGCGGTACTAGCGGGAGGCCCTCCTACGAGCAGTACTTC
TRBD1	14	.	TRBV24-1	TRBJ1-2	CATSDPGTAYGYTF	TGTGCCACCAGTGACCCTGGGACAGCCTATGGCTACACCTTC
.	15	.	TRBV5-1	TRBJ2-7	CASSLAAQEPYEQYF	TGCGCCAGCAGCTTGGCCGCACAGGAACCCTACGAGCAGTACTTC